A single TCR beta chain is shown here with its context. This sample was included in a study of blood T cell repertoires in COVID-19. Across the whole study: Material from acute and convalescent COVID-19 was sourced from the United States, Italy and Spain. The analysed material was cDNA or gDNA that came from T cells, B-cell-depleted T cells, or PBMCs.

Participant age was roughly 18 to 95 years, and participants resided in 24 US areas. Original analysis: Estimation of nucleated cell counts was performed using reference gene primer amplification. TCRdb's table, derived via immunoSEQ multiplex PCR, lists solely in-frame clones and lacks some. V, J and clone size were drawn from that table, and D and trimming were deduced from the DNA. The repertoire consists of 110,000 to 150,000 clones, with about 86% occurring once and the leading ten covering approximately 9.2%. The clonotype originates from a man in his fifties or sixties who had recovered from COVID-19. The sample comprised PBMCs or T cells enriched from blood (not recorded which).

In DNA, the CDR3 is TGTGCCAGCAGCTTAGGACTCTGGCAAGAGACCCAGTACTTC. Translated: CASSLGLWQETQYF. The chain joins TRBV11-1 to TRBJ2-5, with D hard to call. Germline-derived CDR1 and CDR2 are SGHAT and FQDESV (reference sequence). Between the trimmed V and J ends, which lost 1 base and 2 bases, there was a span of 8 bases. This CDR3 has 14 residues.